The next 27 T cell receptor beta chains were all read from a single sample in a study of blood T cell repertoires in COVID-19. The method was immunoSEQ multiplex PCR; TCRdb's version includes in-frame clones alone and lacks a portion of them. Here the sample spans roughly 23,000 clones, more than 85% being singletons. The sample was peripheral blood. Every receptor here comes from a woman aged 70-85 years with active COVID-19.

The chain recombines TRBV11-2 with TRBJ1-4; 9 bases map to TRBD1. Germline values: CDR1 SGHAT, CDR2 FQNNGV. This CDR3 comprises 16 residues. V dropped 4 bases and J dropped 5; count of bases not matched to a gene: 8. This CDR3 is CASSSWTGARNEKLFF. CDR3 coding DNA: TGTGCCAGCAGCTCCTGGACAGGGGCACGAAATGAAAAACTGTTTTTT.

With regard to this clone: Other nucleotide sequences from this sample produce the same CDR3. This sequence joins TRBV6-5 and TRBJ1-1; D not certain. The CDR3 runs 11 residues. The V and J ends lost 4 bases and 3 bases respectively, with 3 bases between them. Germline loops: CDR1 MNHEY, CDR2 SVGAGI. The CDR3 loop reads CASSSDTEAFF. CDR3 nucleotide sequence: TGTGCCAGCAGTTCAGACACTGAAGCTTTCTTT.

J is TRBJ1-6 and V is TRBV27, with 8 bases lining up with TRBD1. In germline, CDR1 is MNHEY, CDR2 SMNVEV (reference sequence). The CDR3 length is 16 residues. After removal of 5 bases from V and 10 bases from J, the junction contained 13 bases not matched to a gene. The CDR3 protein is CASSRRTGQIHSPLHF. As DNA, the CDR3 is TGTGCCAGCAGTAGACGGACAGGGCAAATACACTCACCCCTCCACTTT.

The CDR3 is CASSLSYPGQTPTDTQYF. The DNA of the CDR3 is TGTGCCAGCAGCTTATCCTACCCGGGACAGACCCCCACAGATACGCAGTATTTT. This chain connects TRBV7-2 to TRBJ2-3, with 7 positions matching TRBD1. Germline-derived CDR1 and CDR2 are SGHTA and FQGNSA. The CDR3 extends over 18 amino acids. With V trimmed by 2 bases and J by 2 bases, 13 bases remained unmatched. Looking up the rest from reference TRBV7-2 and TRBJ2-3 gives the full variable domain: GAGVSQSPSNKVTEKGKDVELRCDPISGHTALYWYRQSLGQGLEFLIYFQGNSAPDKSGLPSDRFSAERTGGSVSTLTIQRTQQEDSAVYLCASSLSYPGQTPTDTQYFGPGTRLTVL.

The chain combines TRBV10-1 with TRBJ2-2; D perhaps matches TRBD1 (5 bases). Between the trimmed V and J ends, which lost 6 bases and 8 bases, there was a span of 10 bases. The germline gives CDR1 WNHNN, CDR2 SYGVQD (reference sequence). The CDR3 totals 12 residues. The CDR3 spells CASSPRVGELFF. CDR3 sequence (DNA): TGCGCCAGCAGCCCCAGGGTGGGGGAGCTGTTTTTT.

This chain uses TRBV2 with TRBJ2-3; D uncertain. This CDR3 has 11 amino acids. V shed 5 bases and J shed 6 bases, with 6 bases lying between them. Looked up from germline, CDR1 is SNHLY and CDR2 is FYNNEI. CDR3 in amino acids: CASSTGDTQYF. The CDR3 DNA follows: TGTGCCAGCAGTACCGGGGATACGCAGTATTTT. Filled out from reference TRBV2 and TRBJ2-3, the complete variable domain reads EPEVTQTPSHQVTQMGQEVILRCVPISNHLYFYWYRQILGQKVEFLVSFYNNEISEKSEIFDDQFSVERPDGSNFTLKIRSTKLEDSAMYFCASSTGDTQYFGPGTRLTVL.

The J gene is TRBJ1-5, the V gene TRBV6-5, with D possibly matching TRBD1 (5 bases). V lost 2 bases and J 3 bases, leaving 14 bases between the germline ends. The CDR3 consists of 16 residues. Germline V gene data show CDR1 as MNHEY and CDR2 as SVGAGI. For the CDR3, the DNA is TGTGCCAGCAGTTACCGCCCCTGGGGCTACAATCAGCCCCAGCATTTT. This encodes CASSYRPWGYNQPQHF.

The rearrangement links TRBV7-2 to TRBJ2-2; D is unresolved. Germline CDR1 reads SGHTA; CDR2 reads FQGNSA. The CDR3 is 13 amino acids. Trimming removed 7 bases from V and 3 bases from J, with 9 bases in between. The CDR3 region is CASTFMYTGELFF. The CDR3 coding sequence is TGTGCCAGCACCTTTATGTACACCGGGGAGCTGTTTTTT.

The chain uses TRBV6-5 and TRBJ2-1; tentatively, D is TRBD1 (5 bases). The germline gives CDR1 MNHEY, CDR2 SVGAGI. Trimming took off 6 bases at V and 7 bases at J, with 7 bases between the two ends. There are 11 residues in the CDR3. The CDR3 loop is CASSRQNEQFF. The CDR3 coding sequence is TGTGCCAGCAGCCGACAGAATGAGCAGTTCTTC.

This clone was seen only once. This chain connects TRBV28 to TRBJ2-7; a weak D match, TRBD2 (5 bases). The CDR3 is made up of 15 amino acids. Germline loops: CDR1 MDHEN, CDR2 SYDVKM. V dropped 5 bases and J dropped 2 bases, with 16 bases sitting between them. The DNA for the CDR3 is TGTGCCAGCAGTCCTCCGGGTAGCGTAACCTACGAGCAGTACTTC. This sequence encodes CASSPPGSVTYEQYF.

The chain employs TRBV6-5 and TRBJ1-1, with TRBD1 matching over 8 bases. The CDR3 spans 16 residues. With V trimmed by 1 base and J by 7 bases, 11 bases remained unmatched. Germline-derived CDR1 and CDR2 are MNHEY and SVGAGI. CDR3 bases: TGTGCCAGCAGTTACTTGCCGGACAGGGCGCGAGGTGAAGCTTTCTTT. As protein: CASSYLPDRARGEAFF.

This clone was seen a single time. The chain employs TRBV20-1 and TRBJ1-2; D not resolved. Between the trimmed V and J ends, which lost 3 bases and 1 base, there was a span of 6 bases. Looked up from germline, CDR1 is DFQATT and CDR2 is SNEGSKA (reference sequence). The length of the CDR3 is 12 residues. The CDR3, as DNA: TGCAGTGCTAGTCCCGGTAACTATGGCTACACCTTC. Protein product: CSASPGNYGYTF.

The J gene is TRBJ1-4, the V gene TRBV24-1, with D possibly matching TRBD1 (5 bases). The CDR3 consists of 15 residues. Per germline, CDR1 KGHDR and CDR2 SFDVKD. V dropped 3 bases and J dropped 7 bases, with 14 bases sitting between them. CDR3 protein: CATSDPQGTGEKLFF. The CDR3 DNA follows: TGTGCCACCAGTGATCCTCAGGGTACCGGTGAAAAACTGTTTTTT.

J is TRBJ2-5 and V is TRBV7-8; TRBD2 aligns across 8 bases. The germline gives CDR1 SGHVS, CDR2 FQNEAQ. The CDR3 runs 14 residues. V was pared by 1 base and J by 5 bases, with 3 bases of the junction left unmatched. The CDR3 here is CASSLVPSGETQYF. The CDR3 DNA sequence: TGTGCCAGCAGCTTAGTGCCTAGCGGGGAGACCCAGTACTTC.

The genes are TRBV27 and TRBJ2-7; 7 bases align to TRBD1. Trimming took 5 bases from V and 7 from J; bases not matched to a gene: 5. The CDR3 has 12 amino acids. Germline V gene data show CDR1 as MNHEY and CDR2 as SMNVEV (reference sequence). CDR3 sequence: CASSPSTGEQYF. The CDR3 DNA follows: TGTGCCAGCAGTCCATCGACAGGGGAGCAGTACTTC.

The chain links TRBV29-1 to TRBJ2-7; D remains ambiguous. The CDR3 runs to 11 residues. The germline V gene encodes CDR1 SQVTM and CDR2 ANQGSEA. V was cut by 4 bases and J by 3 bases, with 7 bases left in between. CDR3 region: CSVALDYEQYF. CDR3 DNA: TGCAGCGTTGCCCTAGACTACGAGCAGTACTTC.

The chain is built from TRBV9 and TRBJ2-3; a possible D gene is TRBD2 (5 bases). Germline lookup yields CDR1 SGDLS and CDR2 YYNGEE. The CDR3 contains 14 residues. V gave up 7 bases and J gave up 5 bases, with 17 bases separating them. The CDR3 coding sequence is TGTGCCAGCGGAGTTAGACGGGAAGGAGATACGCAGTATTTT. Amino acids: CASGVRREGDTQYF.

V is TRBV2 and J is TRBJ2-6; weak D call: TRBD1 (6 bases). The V gene's germline CDR1 is SNHLY and CDR2 FYNNEI. V dropped 3 bases and J dropped 2 bases, with 17 bases sitting between them. CDR3 length equals 18 residues. As DNA, the CDR3 is TGTGCCAGCAGTGAGGGGCCGCTCGGGACAACTGGGGCCAACGTCCTGACTTTC. Translation: CASSEGPLGTTGANVLTF.

This clone was recorded once. The chain carries TRBV28 and TRBJ2-3; 11 bases map to TRBD2. J was trimmed by 0 bases and V by 5 bases; bases with no gene match: 16. This CDR3 is built from 20 residues. Germline values: CDR1 MDHEN, CDR2 SYDVKM. The CDR3 is CASSHGGSLAGGYSTDTQYF. The DNA of the CDR3 is TGTGCCAGCAGTCATGGAGGGAGTCTAGCGGGGGGATATAGCACAGATACGCAGTATTTT.

This rearrangement joins TRBV3-1 (or the pseudogene TRBV3-2) to TRBJ2-7; 8 nucleotides agree with TRBD2. Trimming at V came to 4 bases and at J to 1 base, leaving 9 bases not matched to a gene. The CDR3 is 16 residues long. Germline V lookup: CDR1 LGHDT, CDR2 YNNKEL (reference sequence). CDR3 coding DNA: TGTGCCAGCAGCCTGGGGAGCCTAGCGGGTTCCTACGAGCAGTACTTC. It codes for CASSLGSLAGSYEQYF.

The chain links TRBV29-1 to TRBJ1-1; 8 bases agree with TRBD1. The CDR3 loop spans 12 amino acids. Trimming removed 7 bases from V and 4 bases from J; junction bases left unmatched: 5. Germline CDR1 is SQVTM and CDR2 is ANQGSEA. CDR3 protein: CSATGGVTEAFF. In DNA, the CDR3 is TGCAGCGCTACAGGGGGGGTCACTGAAGCTTTCTTT.

J is TRBJ2-7 and V is TRBV7-2; TRBD2 agrees at 15 bases. V shed 5 bases, J shed 4 bases, and the junction held 6 bases outside the gene matches. Germline lookup yields CDR1 SGHTA and CDR2 FQGNSA. The CDR3 length is 16 residues. The CDR3 loop is CASSLGLAGGIYEQYF. The CDR3 nucleotides are TGTGCCAGCAGCCTCGGACTAGCGGGAGGGATTTACGAGCAGTACTTC. Together with reference TRBV7-2 and TRBJ2-7, the CDR3 gives the full variable domain: GAGVSQSPSNKVTEKGKDVELRCDPISGHTALYWYRQSLGQGLEFLIYFQGNSAPDKSGLPSDRFSAERTGGSVSTLTIQRTQQEDSAVYLCASSLGLAGGIYEQYFGPGTRLTVT.

This sequence joins TRBV7-8 and TRBJ1-6; 7 bases line up with TRBD1. V lost 4 bases to trimming and J lost 7 bases; unmatched junction nucleotides: 7. The CDR3 covers 15 residues. The germline gives CDR1 SGHVS, CDR2 FQNEAQ. In DNA, the CDR3 is TGTGCCAGCAGCTACGCCGGGACAGTCAATTCACCCCTCCACTTT. The encoded protein is CASSYAGTVNSPLHF.

This sequence joins TRBV9 and TRBJ2-3; tentatively, D is TRBD2 (6 bases). V was clipped by 7 bases and J by 5 bases, with 20 bases between them. Per the germline V gene, CDR1 is SGDLS and CDR2 is YYNGEE. The CDR3 length is 15 residues. The CDR3 sequence is CASQPLGGFGDTQYF. The CDR3 bases are TGTGCCAGCCAGCCTCTGGGAGGATTTGGAGATACGCAGTATTTT.

Only one count was recorded for this clone. This sequence joins TRBV5-4 and TRBJ2-1; the D gene is possibly TRBD2 (6 bases). V was trimmed by 5 bases and J by 1 base, leaving 10 bases between them. CDR3 length: 14 amino acids. Germline V gene sequence: CDR1 SGHNT, CDR2 YYREEE (reference sequence). The CDR3 DNA sequence: TGTGCCAGCAGAGGAGGGAGTTCCTACAATGAGCAGTTCTTC. It translates to CASRGGSSYNEQFF.

J is TRBJ2-1 and V is TRBV10-3, with 12 bases aligning to TRBD2. CDR3 length equals 16 residues. Germline loops: CDR1 ENHRY, CDR2 SYGVKD. Trimming removed 6 bases from V and 5 bases from J; junction bases left unmatched: 8. CDR3 sequence: CAISASGRAVNNEQFF. The CDR3 region has the DNA TGTGCCATCAGCGCTAGCGGGAGGGCCGTAAACAATGAGCAGTTCTTC.

V gene TRBV30 combines with J gene TRBJ1-1; D unclear. The CDR3 covers 12 residues. V gave up 2 bases and J gave up 2 bases, with 6 bases separating them. Germline CDR1 and CDR2: GTSNPN and SVGIG (reference sequence). The CDR3 bases are TGTGCCTGGAGTAAGAGAAACACTGAAGCTTTCTTT. Its translation is CAWSKRNTEAFF.